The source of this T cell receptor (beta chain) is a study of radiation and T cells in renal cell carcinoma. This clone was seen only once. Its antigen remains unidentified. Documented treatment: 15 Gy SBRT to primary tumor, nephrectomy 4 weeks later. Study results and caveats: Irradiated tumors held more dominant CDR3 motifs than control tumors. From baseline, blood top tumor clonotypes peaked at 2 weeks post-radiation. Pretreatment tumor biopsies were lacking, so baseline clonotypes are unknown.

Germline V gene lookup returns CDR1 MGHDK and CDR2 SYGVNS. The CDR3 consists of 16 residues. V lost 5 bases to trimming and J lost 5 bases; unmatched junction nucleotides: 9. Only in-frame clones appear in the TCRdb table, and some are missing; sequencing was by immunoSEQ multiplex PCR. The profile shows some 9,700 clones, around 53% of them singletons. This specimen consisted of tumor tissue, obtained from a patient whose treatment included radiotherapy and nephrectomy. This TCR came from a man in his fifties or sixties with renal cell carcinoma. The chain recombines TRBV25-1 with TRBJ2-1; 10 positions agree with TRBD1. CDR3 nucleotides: TGTGCCAGCAGTAGACAGGGGGCCCCCCTTCACAATGAGCAGTTCTTC. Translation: CASSRQGAPLHNEQFF.